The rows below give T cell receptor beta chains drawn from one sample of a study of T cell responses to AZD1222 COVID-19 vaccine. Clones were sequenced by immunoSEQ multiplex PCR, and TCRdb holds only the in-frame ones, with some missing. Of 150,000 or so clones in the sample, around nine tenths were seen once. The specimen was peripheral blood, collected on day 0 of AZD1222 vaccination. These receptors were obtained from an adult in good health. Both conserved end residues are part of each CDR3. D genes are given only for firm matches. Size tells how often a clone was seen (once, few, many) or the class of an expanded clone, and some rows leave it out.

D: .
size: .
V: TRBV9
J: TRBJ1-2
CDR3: CASSVNLINYGYTF
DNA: TGTGCCAGCAGCGTTAACCTTATTAACTATGGCTACACCTTC

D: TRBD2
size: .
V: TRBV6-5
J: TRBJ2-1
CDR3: CASRLAGVTHNEQFF
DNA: TGTGCCAGCAGACTAGCGGGAGTGACCCACAATGAGCAGTTCTTC

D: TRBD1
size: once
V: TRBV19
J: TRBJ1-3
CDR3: CASDRGGSGNTIYF
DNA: TGTGCCAGCGACAGGGGGGGGTCTGGAAACACCATATATTTT

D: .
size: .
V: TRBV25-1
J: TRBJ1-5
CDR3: CASSVLASNQPQHF
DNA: TGTGCCAGCAGTGTGCTCGCTAGCAATCAGCCCCAGCATTTT

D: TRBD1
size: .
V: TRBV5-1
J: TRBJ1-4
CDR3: CASSPGQGNEKLFF
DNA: TGCGCCAGCAGCCCGGGACAGGGGAATGAAAAACTGTTTTTT

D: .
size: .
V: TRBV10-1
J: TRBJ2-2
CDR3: CASSALGATNTGELFF
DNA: TGCGCCAGCAGTGCCCTGGGGGCTACGAACACCGGGGAGCTGTTTTTT

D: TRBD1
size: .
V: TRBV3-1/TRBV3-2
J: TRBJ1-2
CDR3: CASSPDRANYGYTF
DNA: TGTGCCAGCAGCCCGGACAGGGCTAACTATGGCTACACCTTC

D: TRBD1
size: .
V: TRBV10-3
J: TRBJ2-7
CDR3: CAISDAGQGAREQYF
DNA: TGTGCCATCAGTGACGCGGGACAGGGGGCGAGAGAGCAGTACTTC

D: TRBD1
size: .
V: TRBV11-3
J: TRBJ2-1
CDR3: CASSYRGLRDNEQFF
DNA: TGTGCCAGCAGCTACAGGGGGCTGCGGGACAATGAGCAGTTCTTC

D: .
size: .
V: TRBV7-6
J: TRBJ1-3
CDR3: CASSSRLQERGNTIYF
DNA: TGTGCCAGCAGCTCCCGCCTACAGGAGAGGGGAAACACCATATATTTT

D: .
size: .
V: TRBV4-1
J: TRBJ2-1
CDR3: CASSQVSWEVLRDEQFF
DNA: TGCGCCAGCAGCCAAGTATCCTGGGAAGTGCTTAGGGACGAGCAGTTCTTC

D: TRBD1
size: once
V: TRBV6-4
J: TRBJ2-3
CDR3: CASRQGDTQYF
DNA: TGTGCCAGCAGACAGGGGGATACGCAGTATTTT

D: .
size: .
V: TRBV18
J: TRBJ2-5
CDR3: CASSPTGRETQYF
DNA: TGTGCCAGCTCACCAACAGGGAGGGAGACCCAGTACTTC

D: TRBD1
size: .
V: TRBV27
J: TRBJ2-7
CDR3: CASSGTGGAGNEQYF
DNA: TGTGCCAGCTCCGGGACAGGGGGCGCGGGGAACGAGCAGTACTTC

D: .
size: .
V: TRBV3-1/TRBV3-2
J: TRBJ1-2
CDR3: CASSQGGSVYGYTF
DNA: TGTGCCAGCAGCCAAGGAGGGAGTGTCTATGGCTACACCTTC

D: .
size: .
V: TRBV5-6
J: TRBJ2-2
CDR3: CASSLVPVRTGELFF
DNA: TGTGCCAGCAGCTTGGTCCCGGTTCGGACCGGGGAGCTGTTTTTT

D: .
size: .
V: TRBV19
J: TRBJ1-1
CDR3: CASMRGRGEAFF
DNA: TGTGCCAGTATGAGGGGAAGGGGTGAAGCTTTCTTT

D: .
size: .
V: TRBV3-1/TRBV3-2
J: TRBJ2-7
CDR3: CASSQDLSYEQYF
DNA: TGTGCCAGCAGCCAAGACTTATCCTACGAGCAGTACTTC

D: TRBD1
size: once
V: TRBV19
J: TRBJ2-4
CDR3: CASSIGTGLAKNIQYF
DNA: TGTGCCAGTAGTATAGGGACAGGGCTAGCCAAAAACATTCAGTACTTC

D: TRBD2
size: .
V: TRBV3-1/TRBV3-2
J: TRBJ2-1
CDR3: CASSQDSGGQYNEQFF
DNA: TGTGCCAGCAGCCAAGATTCGGGAGGACAATACAATGAGCAGTTCTTC

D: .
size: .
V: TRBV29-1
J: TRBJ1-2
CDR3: CSVFKLTALYGYTF
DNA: TGCAGCGTTTTCAAACTGACAGCTCTCTATGGCTACACCTTC

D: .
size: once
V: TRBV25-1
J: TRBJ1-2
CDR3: CASSVAGTPNYGYTF
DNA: TGTGCCAGCAGTGTGGCCGGGACACCTAACTATGGCTACACCTTC

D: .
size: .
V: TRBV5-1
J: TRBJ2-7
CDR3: CASSLGGNAEQYF
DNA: TGCGCCAGCAGCTTGGGGGGTAACGCCGAGCAGTACTTC

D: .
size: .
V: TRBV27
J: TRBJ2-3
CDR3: CASTLLGQEGDTQYF
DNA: TGTGCCAGCACCCTACTGGGACAAGAAGGAGATACGCAGTATTTT

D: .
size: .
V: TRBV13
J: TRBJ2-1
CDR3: CASSLVGPNEQFF
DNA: TGTGCCAGCAGCTTAGTTGGCCCTAATGAGCAGTTCTTC

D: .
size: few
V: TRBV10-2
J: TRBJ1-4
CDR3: CASTSRGLATNEKLFF
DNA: TGCGCCAGCACCTCCCGGGGCCTTGCAACTAATGAAAAACTGTTTTTT

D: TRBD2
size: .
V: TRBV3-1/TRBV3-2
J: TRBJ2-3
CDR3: CASSQDQTSWSTDTQYF
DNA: TGTGCCAGCAGCCAAGATCAGACTAGCTGGAGCACAGATACGCAGTATTTT

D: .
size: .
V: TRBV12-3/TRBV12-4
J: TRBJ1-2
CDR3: CASSLGAGPATTF
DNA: TGTGCCAGCAGTTTAGGGGCAGGGCCGGCTACAACCTTC

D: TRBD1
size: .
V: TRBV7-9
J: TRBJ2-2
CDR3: CASSSPGQGIVGELFF
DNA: TGTGCCAGCAGCTCCCCGGGACAGGGTATTGTCGGGGAGCTGTTTTTT

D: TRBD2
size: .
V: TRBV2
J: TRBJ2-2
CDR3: CASKLAGEGTGELFF
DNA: TGTGCCAGCAAACTAGCGGGAGAGGGAACCGGGGAGCTGTTTTTT

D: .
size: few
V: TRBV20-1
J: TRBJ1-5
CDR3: CSASPFNQPQHF
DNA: TGCAGTGCTAGTCCATTCAATCAGCCCCAGCATTTT

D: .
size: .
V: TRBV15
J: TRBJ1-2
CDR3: CATSRDRVGNYGYTF
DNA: TGTGCCACCAGCAGAGATCGAGTGGGAAACTATGGCTACACCTTC

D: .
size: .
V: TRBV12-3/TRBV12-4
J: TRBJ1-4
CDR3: CASNRATNEKLFF
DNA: TGTGCCAGCAACAGGGCGACTAATGAAAAACTGTTTTTT

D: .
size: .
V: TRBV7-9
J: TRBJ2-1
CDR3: CASSLSGNEQFF
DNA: TGTGCCAGCAGCTTAAGTGGCAATGAGCAGTTCTTC

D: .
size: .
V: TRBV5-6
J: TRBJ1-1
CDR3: CASSLGWGSVMNTEAFF
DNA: TGTGCCAGCAGCCTTGGGTGGGGGAGTGTTATGAACACTGAAGCTTTCTTT

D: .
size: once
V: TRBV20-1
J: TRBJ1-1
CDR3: CSASHGGMNTEAFF
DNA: TGCAGTGCTAGTCACGGCGGAATGAACACTGAAGCTTTCTTT

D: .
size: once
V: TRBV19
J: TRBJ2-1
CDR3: CASSIWDSTHNEQFF
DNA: TGTGCCAGTAGTATATGGGACTCAACCCACAATGAGCAGTTCTTC

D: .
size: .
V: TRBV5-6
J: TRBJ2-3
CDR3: CASSLASTDTQYF
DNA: TGTGCCAGCAGCTTAGCTAGCACAGATACGCAGTATTTT

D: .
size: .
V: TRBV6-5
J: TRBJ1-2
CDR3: CASSYKVGLSGYTF
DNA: TGTGCCAGCAGTTACAAGGTGGGACTAAGTGGCTACACCTTC

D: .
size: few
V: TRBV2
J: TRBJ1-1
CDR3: CASSVVGNTEAFF
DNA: TGTGCCAGCAGTGTGGTGGGGAACACTGAAGCTTTCTTT

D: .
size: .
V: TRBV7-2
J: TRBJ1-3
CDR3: CASSPHLQGGSGNTIYF
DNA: TGTGCCAGCAGCCCCCACTTACAGGGCGGCTCTGGAAACACCATATATTTT

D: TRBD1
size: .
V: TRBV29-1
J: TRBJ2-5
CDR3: CSVVRTGLVKETQYF
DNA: TGCAGCGTCGTCAGGACAGGTCTTGTAAAGGAGACCCAGTACTTC

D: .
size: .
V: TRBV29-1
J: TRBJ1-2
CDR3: CSVVDGALRDTF
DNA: TGCAGCGTTGTGGACGGAGCTTTAAGGGACACCTTC

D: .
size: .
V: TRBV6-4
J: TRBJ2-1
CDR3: CASSDAGYNEQFF
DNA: TGTGCCAGCAGTGACGCTGGGTACAATGAGCAGTTCTTC

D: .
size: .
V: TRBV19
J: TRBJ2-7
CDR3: CASSSGTSSYEQYF
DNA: TGTGCCAGTAGTTCCGGGACTTCCTCCTACGAGCAGTACTTC

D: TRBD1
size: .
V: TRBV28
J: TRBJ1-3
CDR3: CASSFPDRGNTIYF
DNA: TGTGCCAGCAGTTTCCCCGACAGGGGGAACACCATATATTTT

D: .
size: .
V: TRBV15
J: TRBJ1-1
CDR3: CATSRDQRNTEAFF
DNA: TGTGCCACCAGCAGAGATCAGAGGAACACTGAAGCTTTCTTT